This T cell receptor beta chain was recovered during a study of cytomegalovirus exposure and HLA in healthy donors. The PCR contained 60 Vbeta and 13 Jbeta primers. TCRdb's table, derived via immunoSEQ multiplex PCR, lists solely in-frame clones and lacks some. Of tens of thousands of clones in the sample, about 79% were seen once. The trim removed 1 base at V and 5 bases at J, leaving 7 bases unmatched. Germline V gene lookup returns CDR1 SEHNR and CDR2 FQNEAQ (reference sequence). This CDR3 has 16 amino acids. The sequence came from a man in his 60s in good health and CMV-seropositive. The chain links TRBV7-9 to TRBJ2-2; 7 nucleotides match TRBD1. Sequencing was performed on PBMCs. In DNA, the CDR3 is TGTGCCAGCAGCTTAGAGGGGGCACTTAAGACCGGGGAGCTGTTTTTT. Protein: CASSLEGALKTGELFF.